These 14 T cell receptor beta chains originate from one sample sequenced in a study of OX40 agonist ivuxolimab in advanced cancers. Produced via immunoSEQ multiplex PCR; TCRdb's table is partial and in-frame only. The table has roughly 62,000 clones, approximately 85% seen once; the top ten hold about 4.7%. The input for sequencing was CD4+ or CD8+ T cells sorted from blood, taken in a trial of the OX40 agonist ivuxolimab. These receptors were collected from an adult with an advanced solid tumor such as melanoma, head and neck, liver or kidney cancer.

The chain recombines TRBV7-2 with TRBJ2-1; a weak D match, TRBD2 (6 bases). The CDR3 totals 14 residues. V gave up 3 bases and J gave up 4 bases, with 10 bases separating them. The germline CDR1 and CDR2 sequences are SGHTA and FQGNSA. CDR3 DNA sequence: TGTGCCAGCAGCTTCGGACTACAATACAATGAGCAGTTCTTC. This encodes CASSFGLQYNEQFF.

The CDR3, as DNA: TGTGCCAGCAGTCCAGGGAGCAGCAATCAGCCCCAGCATTTT. Its protein product is CASSPGSSNQPQHF. The chain uses TRBV28 and TRBJ1-5, with D possibly being TRBD1 (5 bases). CDR3 length: 14 residues. Germline V gives CDR1 MDHEN, CDR2 SYDVKM. The germline V and J ends were trimmed by 5 bases and 1 base, with 9 bases remaining between them.

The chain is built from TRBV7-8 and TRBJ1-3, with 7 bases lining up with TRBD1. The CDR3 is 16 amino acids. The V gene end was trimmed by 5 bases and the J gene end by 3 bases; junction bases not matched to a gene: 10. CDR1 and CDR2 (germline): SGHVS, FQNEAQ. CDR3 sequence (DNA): TGTGCCAGCAGCCTATCCGTGGCAGGGGGTGGAAACACCATATATTTT. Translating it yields CASSLSVAGGGNTIYF.

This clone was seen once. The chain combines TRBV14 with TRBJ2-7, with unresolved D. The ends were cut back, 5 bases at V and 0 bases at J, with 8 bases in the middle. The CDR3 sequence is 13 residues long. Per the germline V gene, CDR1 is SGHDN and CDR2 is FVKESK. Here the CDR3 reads CASSGLSSYEQYF. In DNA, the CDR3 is TGTGCCAGCAGCGGGCTAAGCTCCTACGAGCAGTACTTC.

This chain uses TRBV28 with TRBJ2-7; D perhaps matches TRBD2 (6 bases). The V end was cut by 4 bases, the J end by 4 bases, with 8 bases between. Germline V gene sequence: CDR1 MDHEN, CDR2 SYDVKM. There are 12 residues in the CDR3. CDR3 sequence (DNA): TGTGCCAGCAGTTCTAGCGTTTACGAGCAGTACTTC. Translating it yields CASSSSVYEQYF.

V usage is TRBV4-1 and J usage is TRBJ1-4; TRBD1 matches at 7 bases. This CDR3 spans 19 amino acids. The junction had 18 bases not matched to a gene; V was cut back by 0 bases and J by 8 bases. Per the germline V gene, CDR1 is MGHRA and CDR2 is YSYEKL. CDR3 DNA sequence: TGCGCCAGCAGCCAAGATCGTGTAGGGACAGCTTTCCCTGGGGAAAAACTGTTTTTT. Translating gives CASSQDRVGTAFPGEKLFF.

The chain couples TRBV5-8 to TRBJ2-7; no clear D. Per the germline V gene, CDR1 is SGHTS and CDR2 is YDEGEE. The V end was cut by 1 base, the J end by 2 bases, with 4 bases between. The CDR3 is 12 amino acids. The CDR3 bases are TGTGCCAGCAGCTTGCGCACCTACGAGCAGTACTTC. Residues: CASSLRTYEQYF.

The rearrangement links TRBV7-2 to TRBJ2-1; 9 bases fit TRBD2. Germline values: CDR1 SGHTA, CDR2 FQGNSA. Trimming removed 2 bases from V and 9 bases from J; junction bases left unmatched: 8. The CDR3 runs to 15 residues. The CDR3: CASSLSVAGESEQFF. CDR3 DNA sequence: TGTGCCAGCAGCTTATCGGTAGCGGGAGAGTCTGAGCAGTTCTTC.

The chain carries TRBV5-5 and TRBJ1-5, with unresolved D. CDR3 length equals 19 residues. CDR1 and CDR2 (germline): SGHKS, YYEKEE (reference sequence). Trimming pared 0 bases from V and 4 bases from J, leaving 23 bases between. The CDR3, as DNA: TGTGCCAGCAGCTTGGAATTTTGGTGGGGAAGGTGGGAAAATCAGCCCCAGCATTTT. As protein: CASSLEFWWGRWENQPQHF.

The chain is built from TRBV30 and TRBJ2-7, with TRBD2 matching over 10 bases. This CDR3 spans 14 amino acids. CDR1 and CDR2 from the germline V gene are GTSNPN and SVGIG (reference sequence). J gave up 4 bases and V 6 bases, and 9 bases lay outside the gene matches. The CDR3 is CACSPGLADYEQYF. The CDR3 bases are TGTGCCTGCTCGCCCGGACTAGCGGATTACGAGCAGTACTTC.

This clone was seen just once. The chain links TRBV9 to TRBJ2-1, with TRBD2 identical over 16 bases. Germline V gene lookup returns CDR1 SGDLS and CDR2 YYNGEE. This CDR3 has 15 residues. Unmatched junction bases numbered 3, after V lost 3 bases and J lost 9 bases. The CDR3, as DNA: TGTGCCAGCAGCGCCGGGACTAGCGGGAGGGCTGAGCAGTTCTTC. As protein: CASSAGTSGRAEQFF.

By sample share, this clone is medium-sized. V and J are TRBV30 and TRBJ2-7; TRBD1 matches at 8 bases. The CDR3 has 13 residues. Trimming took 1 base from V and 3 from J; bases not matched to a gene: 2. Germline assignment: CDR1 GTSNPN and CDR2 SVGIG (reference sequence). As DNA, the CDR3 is TGTGCCTGGAGTGGGGGACAGGACTACGAGCAGTACTTC. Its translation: CAWSGGQDYEQYF.

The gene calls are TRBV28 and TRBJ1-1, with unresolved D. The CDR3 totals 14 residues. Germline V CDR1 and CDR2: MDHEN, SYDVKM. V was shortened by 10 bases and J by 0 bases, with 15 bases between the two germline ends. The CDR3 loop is CATAPRRVNTEAFF. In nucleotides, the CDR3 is TGTGCCACCGCGCCGCGCCGAGTGAACACTGAAGCTTTCTTT.

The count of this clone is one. This CDR3 is CASSTRTGGYEQYF. CDR3 bases: TGTGCCAGCAGCACGAGGACAGGGGGTTACGAGCAGTACTTC. The V and J genes are TRBV11-1 and TRBJ2-7, with 10 bases that match TRBD1. Germline-derived CDR1 and CDR2 are SGHAT and FQDESV (reference sequence). The CDR3 is made up of 14 amino acids. J gave up 4 bases and V 5 bases, and 5 bases lay outside the gene matches.